The 18 T cell receptor beta chains below all came from one sample that was sequenced in a study of CD8 T cells in Susac syndrome. A quantity of about 0.5 to 1 ug RNA underwent reverse transcription using random hexamers. Using its own MiXCR run on the immunoSEQ multiplex PCR reads, TCRdb lists one record per CDR3 protein. This sample carries about 250,000 distinct CDR3 sequences, roughly 95% of them seen once, and the ten largest clones take around 0.07%. The sequenced sample consisted of CD4+ T cells from PBMCs. The origin of the receptors is a human donor with multiple sclerosis.

This sequence joins TRBV5-1 and TRBJ1-1, with D possibly being TRBD1 (5 bases). CDR1 is SGHRS and CDR2 is YFSETQ in the germline V gene. CDR3 size: 13 residues. The V gene lost 1 base and the J gene lost 7 bases, with 11 bases spanning the gap. Written as DNA, the CDR3 is TGCGCCAGCAGCTTGTCGACAGTAGATGAAGCTTTCTTT. This gives the protein CASSLSTVDEAFF.

This clonotype was recorded only once. J is TRBJ2-1 and V is TRBV7-9; 8 bases match TRBD2. This CDR3 spans 19 amino acids. The ends lost 5 bases at V and 0 bases at J; junction bases unmatched: 15. Per the germline V gene, CDR1 is SEHNR and CDR2 is FQNEAQ (reference sequence). The CDR3 sequence: CASSPTRLSGRFSYNEQFF. The CDR3 bases are TGTGCCAGCAGCCCAACAAGACTGAGCGGGAGATTCTCCTACAATGAGCAGTTCTTC.

This chain uses TRBV28 with TRBJ2-5; maybe TRBD2 (6 bases). The germline gives CDR1 MDHEN, CDR2 SYDVKM. The V end lost 7 bases, the J end lost 1 base, and 16 bases lay between the germline ends. CDR3 size: 15 residues. CDR3 protein: CASTLRGEPQETQYF. In DNA, the CDR3 is TGTGCCAGCACTTTGCGGGGCGAACCCCAAGAGACCCAGTACTTC. The variable domain in full, completed from reference TRBV28 and TRBJ2-5, reads DVKVTQSSRYLVKRTGEKVFLECVQDMDHENMFWYRQDPGLGLRLIYFSYDVKMKEKGDIPEGYSVSREKKERFSLILESASTNQTSMYLCASTLRGEPQETQYFGPGTRLLVL.

The chain joins TRBV7-9 to TRBJ1-1; tentatively, D is TRBD1 (5 bases). Trimming stripped 4 bases from V and 1 base from J, with 7 bases between. From germline, CDR1 is SEHNR and CDR2 FQNEAQ (reference sequence). This CDR3 contains 13 residues. The DNA of the CDR3 is TGTGCCAGCAGCTACGGGGGGAACACTGAAGCTTTCTTT. Translating gives CASSYGGNTEAFF.

This clonotype was seen once. The rearrangement links TRBV7-9 to TRBJ1-2, with D maybe TRBD1 (5 bases). Germline V gene sequence: CDR1 SEHNR, CDR2 FQNEAQ (reference sequence). The CDR3 runs to 14 residues. Between the trimmed V and J ends, which lost 5 bases and 8 bases, there was a span of 18 bases. The CDR3 DNA reads as TGTGCCAGCAGCGCCCGACGTACGGGGCTAGGCTACACCTTC. It specifies CASSARRTGLGYTF. Supplemented by reference TRBV7-9 and TRBJ1-2, the full variable domain reads DTGVSQNPRHKITKRGQNVTFRCDPISEHNRLYWYRQTLGQGPEFLTYFQNEAQLEKSRLLSDRFSAERPKGSFSTLEIQRTEQGDSAMYLCASSARRTGLGYTFGSGTRLTVV.

The V gene is TRBV6-1, the J gene TRBJ2-5; D is ambiguous. CDR1 is MNHNS and CDR2 is SASEGT in the germline V gene. V was cut by 1 base and J by 5 bases, with 14 bases left in between. The CDR3 runs to 15 residues. Here the CDR3 reads CASSEEKLARETQYF. The CDR3 bases are TGTGCCAGCAGTGAAGAGAAGCTCGCGAGGGAGACCCAGTACTTC.

The chain uses TRBV12-3 or TRBV12-4 and TRBJ2-7; the D gene is possibly TRBD2 (6 bases). The CDR3 length is 13 residues. Trimming left V 5 bases short and J 6 bases short, with 14 bases between. The CDR3 loop is CASSGDGRAEQYV. The DNA for the CDR3 is TGTGCCAGCAGTGGGGACGGGAGAGCCGAGCAGTACGTC.

CDR3 residues: CASSRPQEGETQYF. Written as DNA, the CDR3 is TGTGCCAGCAGTCGGCCCCAAGAGGGGGAGACCCAGTACTTC. The chain has TRBV27 and TRBJ2-5, with D perhaps being TRBD1 or TRBD2 (5 bases each). CDR1 MNHEY and CDR2 SMNVEV come from the germline V gene (reference sequence). Trimming removed 5 bases at V and 5 bases at J, with 15 bases between. The CDR3 extends over 14 amino acids.

The rearrangement joins TRBV2 to TRBJ2-1, with 11 positions matching TRBD2. This CDR3 is 13 amino acids long. Per germline, CDR1 SNHLY and CDR2 FYNNEI. Unmatched junction bases numbered 7, after V lost 10 bases and J lost 8 bases. The CDR3 DNA is TGTGCCATCCACCTGGGACTAGCGGATGAGCAGTTCTTC. Its protein product is CAIHLGLADEQFF.

This clonotype was picked up one time. The V call is TRBV30, the J call TRBJ1-1; tentatively, D is TRBD1 (6 bases). The CDR3 extends over 11 amino acids. Germline V gives CDR1 GTSNPN, CDR2 SVGIG (reference sequence). V dropped 3 bases and J dropped 7 bases, with 9 bases sitting between them. The CDR3 DNA sequence: TGTGCCTGGAGGGACAGCCATGAAGCTTTCTTT. This sequence encodes CAWRDSHEAFF.

The V and J genes are TRBV25-1 and TRBJ2-1; possibly TRBD2 for D (6 bases). Trimming took off 0 bases at V and 0 bases at J, with 6 bases between the two ends. The CDR3 is made up of 15 amino acids. CDR1 and CDR2 from the germline V gene are MGHDK and SYGVNS. The CDR3 sequence is CASSEYGGSYNEQFF. For the CDR3, the DNA is TGTGCCAGCAGTGAATACGGGGGCTCCTACAATGAGCAGTTCTTC.

V is TRBV6-1 and J is TRBJ1-1; D not resolved. The CDR3 covers 13 residues. The V gene's germline CDR1 is MNHNS and CDR2 SASEGT. Trimming left V 6 bases short and J 3 bases short, with 11 bases between. As DNA, the CDR3 is TGTGCCAGCAGAAGGGAGAAGGACACTGAAGCTTTCTTT. Translating it yields CASRREKDTEAFF.

This sequence joins TRBV5-4 and TRBJ1-1; a possible D gene is TRBD1 (5 bases). The germline CDR1 and CDR2 sequences are SGHNT and YYREEE (reference sequence). This CDR3 is built from 16 residues. Between the trimmed V and J ends, which lost 4 bases and 1 base, there was a span of 17 bases. The CDR3, as DNA: TGTGCCAGCAGCCCGGTTAGAGGGCAGGGGAACACTGAAGCTTTCTTT. This translates into CASSPVRGQGNTEAFF.

J is TRBJ2-1 and V is TRBV2; 10 bases are a match to TRBD2. V lost 3 bases to trimming and J lost 10 bases; unmatched junction nucleotides: 12. Germline V gene sequence: CDR1 SNHLY, CDR2 FYNNEI. This CDR3 is built from 16 residues. The CDR3 coding sequence is TGTGCCAGCAGTGATAGCGTGGGGCTAGCGGGAGACGAGCAGTTCTTC. Protein: CASSDSVGLAGDEQFF.

Only one count was recorded for this clonotype. V usage is TRBV12-3 or TRBV12-4 and J usage is TRBJ2-1, with 10 bases fitting TRBD2. The CDR3 extends over 13 amino acids. J was trimmed by 11 bases and V by 5 bases; bases with no gene match: 6. CDR3 DNA sequence: TGTGCCAGCAGTCCTGAGCGGGGGGGCAAGCAGTTCTTC. Its translation: CASSPERGGKQFF.

The chain carries TRBV3-1 and TRBJ1-1, with 10 bases matching TRBD1. The J segment lost 4 bases and the V segment lost 4 bases, leaving 6 bases of the junction unmatched. Germline CDR1 and CDR2: LGHDT and YNNKEL (reference sequence). This CDR3 is built from 15 residues. CDR3 in amino acids: CASSRQGAVGTEAFF. CDR3 coding DNA: TGTGCCAGCAGCCGACAGGGGGCTGTAGGCACTGAAGCTTTCTTT. Looking up the rest from reference TRBV3-1 and TRBJ1-1 gives the full variable domain: DTAVSQTPKYLVTQMGNDKSIKCEQNLGHDTMYWYKQDSKKFLKIMFSYNNKELIINETVPNRFSPKSPDKAHLNLHINSLELGDSAVYFCASSRQGAVGTEAFFGQGTRLTVV.

J is TRBJ2-3 and V is TRBV20-1, with 12 bases aligning to TRBD2. The CDR3 has 17 residues. V lost 1 base and J lost 4; bases outside the gene matches: 9. In germline, CDR1 is DFQATT, CDR2 SNEGSKA (reference sequence). The CDR3 DNA follows: TGCAGTGCTAGAGTTCCCCTAGCGGGGGGGCGGGCAGATACGCAGTATTTT. Residues: CSARVPLAGGRADTQYF.

The chain recombines TRBV10-3 with TRBJ2-1, with D possibly being TRBD2 (7 bases). V was cut by 4 bases and J by 6 bases, with 16 bases left in between. Germline values: CDR1 ENHRY, CDR2 SYGVKD. The CDR3 is made up of 15 amino acids. The DNA of the CDR3 is TGTGCCATCAGTGCTGAGCTGGGAGGGGGCAATGAGCAGTTCTTC. Amino acid sequence: CAISAELGGGNEQFF.